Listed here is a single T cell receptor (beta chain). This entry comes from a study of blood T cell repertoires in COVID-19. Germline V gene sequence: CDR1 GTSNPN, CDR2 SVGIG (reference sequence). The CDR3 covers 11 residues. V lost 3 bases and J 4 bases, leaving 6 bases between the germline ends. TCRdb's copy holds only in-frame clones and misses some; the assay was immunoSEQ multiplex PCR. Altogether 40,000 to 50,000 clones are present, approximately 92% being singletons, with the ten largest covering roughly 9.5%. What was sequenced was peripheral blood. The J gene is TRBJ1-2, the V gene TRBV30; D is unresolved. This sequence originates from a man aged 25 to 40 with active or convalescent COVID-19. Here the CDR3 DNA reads TGTGCCTGGAGCAACGGCTATGGCTACACCTTC. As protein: CAWSNGYGYTF. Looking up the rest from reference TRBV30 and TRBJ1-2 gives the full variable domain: SQTIHQWPATLVQPVGSPLSLECTVEGTSNPNLYWYRQAAGRGLQLLFYSVGIGQISSEVPQNLSASRPQDRQFILSSKKLLLSDSGFYLCAWSNGYGYTFGSGTRLTVV.